This passage covers 21 T cell receptor beta chains from one sample sequenced in a study of T cells in Graves' hyperthyroidism and ophthalmopathy (dated by TCRdb to between 2017 and 2020). Library prep was done by multiplex PCR. TCRdb shows the sequencer as Illumina HiSeq 2000. Amplification of TCR beta CDR3 regions was carried out from RNA transcripts. The first round of RT-PCR for the TCR CDR3 was performed with the HTBI primer set and the Qiagen OneStep RT-PCR kit. TCRdb cleaned the public reads at Q25 with fastp, built clones with MiXCR and kept in-frame beta chains. Each record represents a unique CDR3 protein, reported with the most common genes and DNA among its rows. The table for this sample lists 750,000 to 950,000 distinct CDR3 sequences; around 38% of them were counted only once. Jointly, the top ten make up 7.5% to 9.5% of the sample. Sequencing was carried out using blood. All receptors come from a man aged 18 to 30 with Graves' hyperthyroidism.

The chain couples TRBV10-3 to TRBJ1-5, with a tentative D call TRBD1 (5 bases). CDR3 length: 13 amino acids. Between the trimmed V and J ends, which lost 11 bases and 0 bases, there was a span of 11 bases. CDR1 and CDR2 (germline): ENHRY, SYGVKD. This chain's CDR3 is CADGDSSNQPQHF. The CDR3 DNA follows: TGTGCCGATGGGGACTCTAGCAATCAGCCCCAGCATTTT.

This clonotype was counted many times. The rearrangement uses TRBV2 and TRBJ2-5; D uncertain. Trimming cost V 5 bases and J 5 bases, with 3 bases left between them. The CDR3 contains 10 residues. Germline lookup yields CDR1 SNHLY and CDR2 FYNNEI. The CDR3 spells CASSIETQYF. The CDR3 nucleotides are TGTGCCAGCAGTATTGAGACCCAGTACTTC.

V gene TRBV12-3 or TRBV12-4 combines with J gene TRBJ2-7, with D tentatively TRBD2 (6 bases). CDR3 length: 14 amino acids. Deletions cut 5 bases from V and 5 bases from J, with 16 bases between. DNA for the CDR3: TGTGCCAGCAGTGAGGGGACTGTCCGGGACGAGCAGTACTTC. It codes for CASSEGTVRDEQYF.

This clonotype was seen a few times. This chain joins TRBV9 and TRBJ1-3; 7 bases are a match to TRBD1. Germline-derived CDR1 and CDR2 are SGDLS and YYNGEE. The ends lost 8 bases at V and 0 bases at J; junction bases unmatched: 5. This CDR3 is 14 amino acids long. This CDR3 is CASGDSSSGNTIYF. For the CDR3, the DNA is TGTGCCAGTGGGGACAGCAGCTCTGGAAACACCATATATTTT.

This clonotype was seen more than once but under ten times. This sequence joins TRBV11-2 and TRBJ2-7; D is uncertain. V lost 5 bases to trimming and J lost 0 bases, with 11 bases between them. Germline V gene lookup returns CDR1 SGHAT and CDR2 FQNNGV. CDR3 size: 14 residues. CDR3 amino acids: CASSPPRNSYEQYF. CDR3 coding DNA: TGTGCCAGCAGCCCCCCCCGCAACTCCTACGAGCAGTACTTC.

The chain has TRBV4-1 and TRBJ2-5, with TRBD2 identical over 11 bases. V lost 3 bases and J lost 7; bases outside the gene matches: 22. The V gene's germline CDR1 is MGHRA and CDR2 YSYEKL. This CDR3 comprises 20 residues. CDR3 nucleotide sequence: TGCGCCAGCAGCCAGGATAGCGGATTTTCTAGCGGGGGGCAACCCGGGACCCAGTACTTC. This encodes CASSQDSGFSSGGQPGTQYF.

V and J are TRBV7-2 and TRBJ1-4; 8 positions agree with TRBD1. The CDR3 is 17 amino acids. J gave up 8 bases and V 3 bases, and 14 bases lay outside the gene matches. The V gene's germline CDR1 is SGHTA and CDR2 FQGNSA. The CDR3 region has the DNA TGTGCCAGCAGCTTCAGGCCTCTAGGACAGGGCGGGGAAAAACTGTTTTTT. This sequence encodes CASSFRPLGQGGEKLFF.

This chain links TRBV13 with TRBJ1-4; no clear D. Trimming took 4 bases from V and 8 from J, leaving 14 bases between them. CDR3 length: 14 residues. Germline lookup yields CDR1 PRHDT and CDR2 FYEKMQ (reference sequence). This CDR3 is CASSSTYREEKLFF. As DNA, the CDR3 is TGTGCCAGCAGCTCCACATATAGGGAGGAAAAACTGTTTTTT.

The V gene is TRBV10-3, the J gene TRBJ2-5; 10 bases are shared with TRBD1. The CDR3 contains 17 residues. V gave up 10 bases and J gave up 4 bases; unmatched junction bases: 18. In germline, CDR1 is ENHRY, CDR2 SYGVKD. The CDR3 here is CATGTGDSENEGETQYF. In DNA form, the CDR3 reads TGTGCCACCGGGACAGGGGATAGCGAGAACGAGGGAGAGACCCAGTACTTC.

This rearrangement joins TRBV7-9 to TRBJ1-5, with D perhaps matching TRBD1 (6 bases). Per the germline V gene, CDR1 is SEHNR and CDR2 is FQNEAQ (reference sequence). This CDR3 spans 13 amino acids. V gave up 11 bases and J gave up 5 bases, with 16 bases separating them. CDR3 amino acids: CASSRGVHQPQHF. CDR3 sequence (DNA): TGTGCCTCTTCCAGGGGAGTTCATCAGCCCCAGCATTTT.

A remark on this clonotype: It may be a read error: a sequence one base away is much more abundant. V gene TRBV10-3 combines with J gene TRBJ2-5; D call uncertain. CDR3 length: 13 residues. The germline CDR1 and CDR2 sequences are ENHRY and SYGVKD. The chain's CDR3 is CAIRDGVQETQYF. CDR3 DNA sequence: TGTGCCATCCGTGACGGAGTCCAAGAGACCCAGTACTTC.

This clonotype was counted between two and nine times. The chain is built from TRBV10-3 and TRBJ1-5; tentatively, D is TRBD1 (5 bases). This CDR3 is built from 14 residues. CDR1 is ENHRY and CDR2 is SYGVKD in the germline V gene. V dropped 10 bases and J dropped 0 bases, with 13 bases sitting between them. CDR3 protein: CASAGTYSNQPQHF. CDR3 DNA sequence: TGTGCCAGCGCTGGGACCTATAGCAATCAGCCCCAGCATTTT.

The chain couples TRBV29-1 to TRBJ1-1; 9 nucleotides line up with TRBD1. V shed 8 bases and J 12 bases; nucleotides not matched to a gene: 7. The CDR3 extends over 10 amino acids. Germline V gene data show CDR1 as SQVTM and CDR2 as ANQGSEA. CDR3 nucleotide sequence: TGCAGCTTTGGGACAGGGATGCCTTTCTTT. Its protein product is CSFGTGMPFF.

The chain employs TRBV29-1 and TRBJ1-4; no definite D call. The CDR3 covers 12 residues. Germline CDR1 is SQVTM and CDR2 is ANQGSEA. Trimming pared 7 bases from V and 6 bases from J, leaving 12 bases between. The DNA for the CDR3 is TGCAGCGCGACCCTGGCGGATGAAAAACTGTTTTTT. Translation: CSATLADEKLFF.

The chain has TRBV19 and TRBJ1-6; D is undetermined. CDR1 LNHDA and CDR2 SQIVND come from the germline V gene (reference sequence). V lost 10 bases, J lost 7 bases, and 14 bases lay in between. CDR3 length: 13 residues. CDR3 region: CATSGVLNSPLHF. DNA of the CDR3: TGTGCCACCTCCGGGGTTCTAAATTCACCCCTCCACTTT.

In this sample, this clonotype turned up a few times. The chain uses TRBV12-3 or TRBV12-4 and TRBJ2-5, with D unresolved. Trimming pared 6 bases from V and 5 bases from J, leaving 16 bases between. The CDR3 runs 14 residues. The chain's CDR3 is CASREGQSGETQYF. The CDR3 DNA reads TGTGCCAGCAGAGAAGGGCAGTCCGGCGAGACCCAGTACTTC.

The CDR3 loop is CASIWTGARTEAFF. The CDR3 nucleotides are TGTGCCAGTATTTGGACAGGGGCCAGGACTGAAGCTTTCTTT. The rearrangement joins TRBV19 to TRBJ1-1; TRBD1 matches at 9 bases. Germline V gene data show CDR1 as LNHDA and CDR2 as SQIVND (reference sequence). The CDR3 sequence is 14 residues long. V gave up 7 bases and J gave up 5 bases; unmatched junction bases: 8.

This clonotype was seen repeatedly, ten times or more. This chain links TRBV25-1 with TRBJ1-5, with 8 bases fitting TRBD1. The V gene end was trimmed by 4 bases and the J gene end by 9 bases; junction bases not matched to a gene: 8. CDR3 length: 14 residues. Germline loops: CDR1 MGHDK, CDR2 SYGVNS. The CDR3 DNA reads TGTGCCAGCAGTGCGACAGGGGCGCTGGGGCCCCAGCATTTT. Protein: CASSATGALGPQHF.

The chain uses TRBV6-5 and TRBJ1-6; 7 nucleotides line up with TRBD1. Trimming cost V 8 bases and J 12 bases; bases outside gene matches: 10. Germline CDR1 reads MNHEY; CDR2 reads SVGAGI. This CDR3 spans 13 amino acids. CDR3 sequence (DNA): TGTGCCAGCGCCTTCGACAGGGCTTTACCCCTCCACTTT. Protein product: CASAFDRALPLHF.

For this clonotype: The CDR3 does not close with the conserved phenylalanine or tryptophan, likely indicating a read error. DNA of the CDR3: TGTGCCAGCAGTGAGGGGGCAGATTCACCCCTCCACCTT. This translates into CASSEGADSPLHL. This chain connects TRBV10-3 to TRBJ1-6, with TRBD1 matching over 7 bases. The CDR3 contains 13 residues. Germline CDR1 and CDR2: ENHRY and SYGVKD.

This clonotype was recorded at least ten times. The genes are TRBV10-3 and TRBJ2-7, with D possibly being TRBD2 (5 bases). Trimming pared 8 bases from V and 3 bases from J, leaving 17 bases between. The CDR3 contains 14 residues. The germline V gene encodes CDR1 ENHRY and CDR2 SYGVKD. The CDR3 region is CAIGSPLGIYEQYF. The CDR3 bases are TGTGCCATCGGTAGTCCACTCGGGATCTACGAGCAGTACTTC.